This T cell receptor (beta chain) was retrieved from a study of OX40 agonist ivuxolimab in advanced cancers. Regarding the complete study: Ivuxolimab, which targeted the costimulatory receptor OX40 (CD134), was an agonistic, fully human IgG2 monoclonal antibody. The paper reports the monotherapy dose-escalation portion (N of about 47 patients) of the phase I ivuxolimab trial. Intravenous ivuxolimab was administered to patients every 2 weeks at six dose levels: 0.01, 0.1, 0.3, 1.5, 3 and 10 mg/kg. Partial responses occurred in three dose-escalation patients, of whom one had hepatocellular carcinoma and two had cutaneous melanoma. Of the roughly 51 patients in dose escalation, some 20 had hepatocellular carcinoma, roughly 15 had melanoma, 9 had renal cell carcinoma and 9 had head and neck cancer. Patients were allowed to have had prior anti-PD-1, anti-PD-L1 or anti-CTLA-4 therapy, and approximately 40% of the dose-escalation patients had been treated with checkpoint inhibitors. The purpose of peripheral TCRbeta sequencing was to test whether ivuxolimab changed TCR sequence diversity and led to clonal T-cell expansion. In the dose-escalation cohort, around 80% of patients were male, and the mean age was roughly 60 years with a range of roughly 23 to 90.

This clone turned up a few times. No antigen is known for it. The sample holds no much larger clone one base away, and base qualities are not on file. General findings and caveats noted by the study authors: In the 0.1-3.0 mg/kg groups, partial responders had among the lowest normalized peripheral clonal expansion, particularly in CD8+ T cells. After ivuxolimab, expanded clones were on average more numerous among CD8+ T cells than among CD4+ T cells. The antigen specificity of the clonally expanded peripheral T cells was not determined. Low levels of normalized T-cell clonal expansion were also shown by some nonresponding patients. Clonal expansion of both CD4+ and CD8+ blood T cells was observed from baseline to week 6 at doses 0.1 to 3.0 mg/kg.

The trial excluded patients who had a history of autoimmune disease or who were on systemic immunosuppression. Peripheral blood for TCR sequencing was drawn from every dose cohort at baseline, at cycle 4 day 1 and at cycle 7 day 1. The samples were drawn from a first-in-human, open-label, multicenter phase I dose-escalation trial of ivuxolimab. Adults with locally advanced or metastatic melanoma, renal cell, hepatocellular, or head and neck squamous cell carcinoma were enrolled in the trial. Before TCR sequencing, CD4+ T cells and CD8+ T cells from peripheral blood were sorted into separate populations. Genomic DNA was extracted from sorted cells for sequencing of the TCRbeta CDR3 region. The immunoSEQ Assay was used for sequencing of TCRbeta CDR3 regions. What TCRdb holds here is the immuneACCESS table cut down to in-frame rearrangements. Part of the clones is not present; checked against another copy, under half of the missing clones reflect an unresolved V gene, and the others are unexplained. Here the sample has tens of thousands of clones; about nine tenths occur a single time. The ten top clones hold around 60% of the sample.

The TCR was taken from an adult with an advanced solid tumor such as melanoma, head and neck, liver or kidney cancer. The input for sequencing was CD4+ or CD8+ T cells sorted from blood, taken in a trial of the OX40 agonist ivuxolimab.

The CDR3 has the sequence CASSIDGGEAFF. The DNA sequence follows: TGTGCCAGTAGTATAGATGGGGGAGAAGCTTTCTTT. This chain is built from TRBV19 and TRBJ1-1; TRBD1 might be the D gene, on 5 matching bases. V was cut back by 0 bases and J by 8 bases, leaving a gap of 7 bases between them. CDR1 and CDR2, per the germline V gene (reference sequence), are LNHDA and SQIVND. The CDR3, cysteine through phenylalanine, is 12 amino acids long. The kept DNA is CDR3 alone, 36 bases in frame from the first base.